This passage covers 20 T cell receptor beta chains from one sample sequenced in a study of blood T cell repertoires in COVID-19. Repertoires were generated with immunoSEQ multiplex PCR, while TCRdb's copy carries only in-frame clones and drops some. The data hold about 210,000 clones, with approximately 83% observed a single time. The sequenced material came from peripheral blood. The receptors come from a woman between 40 and 55 years old with active or convalescent COVID-19.

The J gene is TRBJ1-2, the V gene TRBV5-6, with D possibly matching TRBD1 (5 bases). The CDR3 spans 16 residues. Trimming shortened V by 2 bases and J by 1 base, and 15 bases separated the two germline ends. CDR1 and CDR2 (germline): SGHDT, YYEEEE. CDR3 loop: CASSFPGGLDNYGYTF. The CDR3 bases are TGTGCCAGCAGCTTCCCCGGGGGGTTAGATAACTATGGCTACACCTTC. The full variable domain, in which reference TRBV5-6 and TRBJ1-2 provide the parts outside the CDR3, is DAGVTQSPTHLIKTRGQQVTLRCSPKSGHDTVSWYQQALGQGPQFIFQYYEEEERQRGNFPDRFSGHQFPNYSSELNVNALLLGDSALYLCASSFPGGLDNYGYTFGSGTRLTVV.

J is TRBJ1-2 and V is TRBV30, with TRBD1 identical over 7 bases. With 1 base clipped from V and 4 bases from J, the junction kept 0 bases outside the gene matches. Germline lookup yields CDR1 GTSNPN and CDR2 SVGIG (reference sequence). The CDR3 has 12 residues. The DNA of the CDR3 is TGTGCCTGGAGTGGGACAGGCTATGGCTACACCTTC. Residues: CAWSGTGYGYTF.

This clone was found a few times. The chain joins TRBV2 to TRBJ1-5; a weak D match, TRBD1 (6 bases). Trimming shortened V by 6 bases and J by 0 bases, and 21 bases separated the two germline ends. There are 18 residues in the CDR3. Germline CDR1 SNHLY, CDR2 FYNNEI. The CDR3 protein is CASRHSIRDTISNQPQHF. The CDR3 bases are TGTGCCAGCAGGCACTCCATCCGGGACACCATTAGCAATCAGCCCCAGCATTTT.

DNA of the CDR3: TGTGCCACCAGTGCCAAAGAAGAGAAAAATCAGCCCCAGCATTTT. The encoded protein is CATSAKEEKNQPQHF. This chain uses TRBV24-1 with TRBJ1-5, with unresolved D. The V end lost 5 bases, the J end lost 4 bases, and 14 bases lay between the germline ends. Germline V gene data show CDR1 as KGHDR and CDR2 as SFDVKD. This CDR3 is 15 amino acids long.

The rearrangement uses TRBV7-2 and TRBJ2-5, with 8 bases that match TRBD1. The CDR3 consists of 13 residues. Unmatched junction bases numbered 6, after V lost 5 bases and J lost 7 bases. Germline CDR1 SGHTA, CDR2 FQGNSA. The CDR3 loop is CASSTDRGGTQYF. The CDR3 region has the DNA TGTGCCAGCAGCACCGACAGGGGTGGGACCCAGTACTTC.

The J gene is TRBJ1-6, the V gene TRBV5-4; 9 nucleotides match TRBD1. J was trimmed by 4 bases and V by 1 base; bases with no gene match: 3. The CDR3 sequence is 16 residues long. Germline V gene data show CDR1 as SGHNT and CDR2 as YYREEE (reference sequence). In DNA form, the CDR3 reads TGTGCCAGCAGCTTGACGGGACAGGGTTATAATTCACCCCTCCACTTT. The encoded protein is CASSLTGQGYNSPLHF.

The rearrangement links TRBV5-4 to TRBJ2-1; the match to TRBD2 covers 11 bases. CDR1 is SGHNT and CDR2 is YYREEE in the germline V gene (reference sequence). The CDR3 has 13 residues. The CDR3 bases are TGTGCGAGCCCGGCTAGCGGGAGGCATGAGCAGTTCTTC. It encodes CASPASGRHEQFF.

This clone was detected once. The gene calls are TRBV19 and TRBJ2-3; D is possibly TRBD1 (6 bases). Germline loops: CDR1 LNHDA, CDR2 SQIVND (reference sequence). The CDR3 is 13 amino acids. The V and J ends lost 6 bases and 2 bases respectively, with 9 bases between them. The CDR3 nucleotides are TGTGCCAGTAGACGGACAGACACAGATACGCAGTATTTT. Translating gives CASRRTDTDTQYF.

The chain employs TRBV7-8 and TRBJ2-7; 11 bases map to TRBD2. Per germline, CDR1 SGHVS and CDR2 FQNEAQ. J gave up 7 bases and V 1 base, and 6 bases lay outside the gene matches. The CDR3 covers 15 residues. The CDR3 nucleotides read TGTGCCAGCAGCTTAGTTAGCGGGAGGGCCGGAGAGCAGTACTTC. Protein product: CASSLVSGRAGEQYF.

This chain connects TRBV6-6 to TRBJ1-3; the match to TRBD1 covers 7 bases. The ends lost 4 bases at V and 0 bases at J; junction bases unmatched: 6. The germline V gene has CDR1 MNHNY and CDR2 SVGAGI (reference sequence). The CDR3 runs 16 residues. CDR3 sequence (DNA): TGTGCCAGCAGTTTAACCGACAGGGCCTCTGGAAACACCATATATTTT. Its translation: CASSLTDRASGNTIYF.

Only a few counts were recorded for this clone. This chain uses TRBV28 with TRBJ2-1; D perhaps matches TRBD2 (6 bases). CDR1 and CDR2 (germline): MDHEN, SYDVKM. The V end lost 2 bases, the J end lost 4 bases, and 12 bases lay between the germline ends. The CDR3 is 15 amino acids. The CDR3 coding sequence is TGTGCCAGCAGTTTAACCCTCGGGAGATACAATGAGCAGTTCTTC. Translation gives CASSLTLGRYNEQFF.

The rearrangement joins TRBV18 to TRBJ1-4; TRBD1 matches at 10 bases. The CDR3 is made up of 16 amino acids. The trim removed 6 bases at V and 7 bases at J, leaving 11 bases unmatched. Germline loops: CDR1 KGHSH, CDR2 LQKENI. The CDR3 protein is CASSRQGAKAGEKLFF. The CDR3 bases are TGTGCCAGCTCCCGACAGGGGGCGAAGGCGGGTGAAAAACTGTTTTTT.

Turning to this clone: This may arise from a read error, as a much more abundant clone is one base away. V gene TRBV2 combines with J gene TRBJ1-2; TRBD1 aligns across 10 bases. CDR3 size: 12 residues. Germline lookup yields CDR1 SNHLY and CDR2 FYNNEI. The CDR3 nucleotides are TGTGCCGGGACAGGGGACGACTATGTCTACACCTTC. This codes for CAGTGDDYVYTF.

This clone has ten or more counts. J is TRBJ1-6 and V is TRBV6-4, with 8 nucleotides matching TRBD1. Germline V gene sequence: CDR1 MRHNA, CDR2 SNTAGT. This CDR3 has 13 residues. V shed 6 bases and J 5 bases; nucleotides not matched to a gene: 0. The CDR3 spells CASRGQDNSPLHF. The CDR3 DNA reads as TGTGCCAGCAGGGGACAGGATAATTCACCCCTCCACTTT.

The chain uses TRBV27 and TRBJ1-4; perhaps TRBD1 as D (6 bases). The CDR3 has 17 residues. Trimming cost V 3 bases and J 0 bases, with 14 bases left between them. Germline CDR1 reads MNHEY; CDR2 reads SMNVEV (reference sequence). The CDR3 DNA is TGTGCCAGCAGTTTCTACCGGACAGCCGCAACTAATGAAAAACTGTTTTTT. This encodes CASSFYRTAATNEKLFF. Using reference TRBV27 and TRBJ1-4 for the parts outside the CDR3, the full variable domain is EAQVTQNPRYLITVTGKKLTVTCSQNMNHEYMSWYRQDPGLGLRQIYYSMNVEVTDKGDVPEGYKVSRKEKRNFPLILESPSPNQTSLYFCASSFYRTAATNEKLFFGSGTQLSVL.

The chain couples TRBV24-1 to TRBJ2-1; a possible D gene is TRBD2 (5 bases). The CDR3 totals 13 residues. V lost 3 bases and J 6 bases, leaving 8 bases between the germline ends. Germline V gene sequence: CDR1 KGHDR, CDR2 SFDVKD. The CDR3 loop is CATSDRESNEQFF. CDR3 DNA sequence: TGTGCCACCAGTGATAGGGAGAGCAATGAGCAGTTCTTC.

This clone was detected a few times. The gene calls are TRBV27 and TRBJ2-7; the match to TRBD1 covers 7 bases. The CDR3 is 15 residues long. Germline V gene lookup returns CDR1 MNHEY and CDR2 SMNVEV (reference sequence). V shed 0 bases and J 1 base; nucleotides not matched to a gene: 3. The CDR3 protein is CASSLSDRPSYEQYF. The CDR3 coding sequence is TGTGCCAGCAGTTTATCGGACAGGCCATCCTACGAGCAGTACTTC.

This clone was recorded a few times. The genes are TRBV2 and TRBJ2-3; tentative D call: TRBD1 (6 bases). Germline V gene data show CDR1 as SNHLY and CDR2 as FYNNEI. This CDR3 comprises 15 residues. V lost 7 bases and J lost 2, with 16 bases in between. The CDR3: CASNSRGLVTDTQYF. For the CDR3, the DNA is TGTGCCAGCAACTCCAGGGGCCTGGTCACAGATACGCAGTATTTT.

The rearrangement joins TRBV19 to TRBJ2-5; 8 bases line up with TRBD2. The CDR3 sequence is 13 residues long. CDR1 and CDR2 from the germline V gene are LNHDA and SQIVND (reference sequence). V lost 4 bases to trimming and J lost 6 bases; unmatched junction nucleotides: 4. The DNA of the CDR3 is TGTGCCAGTAGTACCCCGGGGGGGCAGACCCAGTACTTC. Its protein product is CASSTPGGQTQYF.

CDR3 loop: CASSPGTGVNYGYTF. The CDR3 region has the DNA TGTGCCAGCAGCCCTGGGACAGGAGTAAACTATGGCTACACCTTC. J is TRBJ1-2 and V is TRBV7-3; 8 bases line up with TRBD1. The CDR3 is made up of 15 amino acids. Germline V lookup: CDR1 SGHTA, CDR2 FQGTGA. Trimming cost V 5 bases and J 2 bases; bases outside gene matches: 7.